One and the same sample provided the 4 T cell receptor beta chains below, sequenced in a study of blood T cells in healthy people across ages (dated by TCRdb to the mid-2010s). The library was obtained by 5' RACE. Sequencer: Illumina HiSeq 2500. A second PCR of about 6 to 11 cycles was performed with a sample-barcoded 5' primer and a J-beta primer mix. Starting from the raw public reads, TCRdb applied fastp trimming at Q25, assembled clones with MiXCR and retained in-frame beta chains. Here each entry gathers all rows of one CDR3 protein and keeps the most common genes and DNA. Recorded for this sample are about 970,000 distinct CDR3 sequences; roughly 51% of them occurred a single time. The ten largest clones take up about 20% of the sample. Source material: blood. Every receptor here comes from a woman aged 55-75 years in good health.

The count of this clonotype is one. The chain has TRBV28 and TRBJ2-3; 13 bases agree with TRBD2. The CDR3 length is 18 residues. In germline, CDR1 is MDHEN, CDR2 SYDVKM. Trimming at V came to 4 bases and at J to 5 bases, leaving 12 bases not matched to a gene. This CDR3 reads CASSSYGLAGASRDTQYF. The CDR3 region has the DNA TGTGCCAGCAGTTCCTACGGACTAGCGGGAGCCAGTAGAGATACGCAGTATTTT.

The CDR3 coding sequence is TGTGCCAGCGGCCCTACGCCCAATCAGCCCCAGCATTTT. It codes for CASGPTPNQPQHF. The J gene is TRBJ1-5, the V gene TRBV7-9; D remains ambiguous. The CDR3 loop spans 13 amino acids. Germline V gives CDR1 SEHNR, CDR2 FQNEAQ (reference sequence). The V end was cut by 8 bases, the J end by 3 bases, with 11 bases between. The full variable domain, completed using reference TRBV7-9 and TRBJ1-5, is DTGVSQNPRHKITKRGQNVTFRCDPISEHNRLYWYRQTLGQGPEFLTYFQNEAQLEKSRLLSDRFSAERPKGSFSTLEIQRTEQGDSAMYLCASGPTPNQPQHFGDGTRLSIL.

This chain connects TRBV11-2 to TRBJ2-5, with D perhaps matching TRBD1 or TRBD2 (5 bases each). The J call may be faulty, since TRBJ2-7 better matches the DNA end. Per the germline V gene, CDR1 is SGHAT and CDR2 is FQNNGV. CDR3 length: 12 amino acids. The CDR3 spells CASSLMGHEQYF. Written as DNA, the CDR3 is TGTGCCAGCAGCTTGATGGGACACGAGCAGTACTTC.

This clonotype was observed a few times. The CDR3 sequence: CASSSLAISGTYEQYF. CDR3 nucleotide sequence: TGTGCCAGCAGCTCCCTAGCGATCTCGGGGACCTACGAGCAGTACTTC. The genes are TRBV28 and TRBJ2-7, with a tentative D call TRBD2 (6 bases). CDR1 and CDR2 (germline): MDHEN, SYDVKM. This CDR3 contains 16 residues. The V and J ends lost 6 bases and 2 bases respectively, with 20 bases between them.